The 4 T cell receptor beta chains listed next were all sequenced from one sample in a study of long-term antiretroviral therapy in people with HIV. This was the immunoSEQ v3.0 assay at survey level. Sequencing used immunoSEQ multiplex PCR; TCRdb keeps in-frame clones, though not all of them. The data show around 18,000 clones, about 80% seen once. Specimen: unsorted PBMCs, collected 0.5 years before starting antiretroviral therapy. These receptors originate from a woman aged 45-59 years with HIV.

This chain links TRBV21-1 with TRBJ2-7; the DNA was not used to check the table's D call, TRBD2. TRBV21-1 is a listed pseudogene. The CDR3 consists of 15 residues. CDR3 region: CASSKDGGFRYEQYV. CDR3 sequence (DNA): TGTGCCAGCAGCAAAGATGGAGGGTTCAGGTACGAGCAGTACGTC.

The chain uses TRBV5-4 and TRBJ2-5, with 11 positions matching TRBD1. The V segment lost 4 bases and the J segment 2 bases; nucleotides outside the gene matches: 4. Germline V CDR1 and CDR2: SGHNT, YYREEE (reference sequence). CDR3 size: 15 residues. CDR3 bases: TGTGCCAGCAGCAAGGACAGGGGGCCTCAAGAGACCCAGTACTTC. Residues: CASSKDRGPQETQYF.

The CDR3 loop reads CASSALDSPLHF. The CDR3 DNA sequence: TGTGCCAGCAGCGCCTTGGATTCACCCCTCCACTTT. The V call is TRBV9, the J call TRBJ1-6; unclear D gene. CDR1 and CDR2 from the germline V gene are SGDLS and YYNGEE. The V gene lost 3 bases and the J gene lost 8 bases, with 6 bases spanning the gap. The length of the CDR3 is 12 residues.

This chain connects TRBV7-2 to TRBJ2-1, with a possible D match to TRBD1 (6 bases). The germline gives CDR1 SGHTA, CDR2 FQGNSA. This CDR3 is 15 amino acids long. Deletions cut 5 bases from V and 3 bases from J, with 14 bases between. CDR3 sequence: CASSVTRDNYNEQFF. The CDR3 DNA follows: TGTGCCAGCAGCGTAACCCGGGACAACTACAATGAGCAGTTCTTC.